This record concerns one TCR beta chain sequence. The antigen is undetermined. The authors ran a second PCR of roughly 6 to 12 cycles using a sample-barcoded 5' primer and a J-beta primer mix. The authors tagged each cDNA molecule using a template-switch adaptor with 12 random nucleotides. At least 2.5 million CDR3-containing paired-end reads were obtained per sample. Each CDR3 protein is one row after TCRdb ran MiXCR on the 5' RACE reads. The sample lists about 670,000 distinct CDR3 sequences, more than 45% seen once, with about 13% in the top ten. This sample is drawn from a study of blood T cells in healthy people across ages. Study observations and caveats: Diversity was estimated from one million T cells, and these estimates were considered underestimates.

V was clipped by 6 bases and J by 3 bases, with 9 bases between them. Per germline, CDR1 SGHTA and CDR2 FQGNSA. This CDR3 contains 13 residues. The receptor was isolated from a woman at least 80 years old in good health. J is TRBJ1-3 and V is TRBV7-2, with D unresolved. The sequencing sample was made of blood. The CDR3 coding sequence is TGTGCCAGCAGTCCTGACATTGGAAACACCATATATTTT. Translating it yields CASSPDIGNTIYF.